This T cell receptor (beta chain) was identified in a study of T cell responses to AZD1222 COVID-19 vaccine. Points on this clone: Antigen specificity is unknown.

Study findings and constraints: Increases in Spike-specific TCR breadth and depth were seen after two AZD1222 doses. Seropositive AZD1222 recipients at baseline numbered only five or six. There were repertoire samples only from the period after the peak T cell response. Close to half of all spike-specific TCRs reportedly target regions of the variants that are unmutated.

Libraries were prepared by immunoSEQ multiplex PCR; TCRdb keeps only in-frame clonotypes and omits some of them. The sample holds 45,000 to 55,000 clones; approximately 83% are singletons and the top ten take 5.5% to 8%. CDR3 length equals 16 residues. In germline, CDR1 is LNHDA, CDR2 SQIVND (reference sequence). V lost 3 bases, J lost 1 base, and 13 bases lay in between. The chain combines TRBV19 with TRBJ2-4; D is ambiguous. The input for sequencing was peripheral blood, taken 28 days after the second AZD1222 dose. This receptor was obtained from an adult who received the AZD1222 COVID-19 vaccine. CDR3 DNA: TGTGCCAGTAGTATGGGCATCACCGGGGCCAAAAACATTCAGTACTTC. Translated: CASSMGITGAKNIQYF.